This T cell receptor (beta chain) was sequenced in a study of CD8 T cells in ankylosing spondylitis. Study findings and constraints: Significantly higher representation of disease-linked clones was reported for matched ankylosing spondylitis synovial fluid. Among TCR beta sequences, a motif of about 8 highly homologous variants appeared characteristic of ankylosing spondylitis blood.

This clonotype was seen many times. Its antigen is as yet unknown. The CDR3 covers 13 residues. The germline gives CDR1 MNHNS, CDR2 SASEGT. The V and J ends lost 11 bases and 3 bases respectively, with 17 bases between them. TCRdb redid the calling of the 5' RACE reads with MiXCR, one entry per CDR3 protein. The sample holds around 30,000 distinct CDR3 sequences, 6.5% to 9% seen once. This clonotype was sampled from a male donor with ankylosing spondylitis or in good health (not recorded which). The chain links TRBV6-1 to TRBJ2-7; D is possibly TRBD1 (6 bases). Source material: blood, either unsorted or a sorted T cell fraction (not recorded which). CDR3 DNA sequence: TGTGCCGCGGCCGGGACACCTATCTACGAGCAGTACTTC. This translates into CAAAGTPIYEQYF.